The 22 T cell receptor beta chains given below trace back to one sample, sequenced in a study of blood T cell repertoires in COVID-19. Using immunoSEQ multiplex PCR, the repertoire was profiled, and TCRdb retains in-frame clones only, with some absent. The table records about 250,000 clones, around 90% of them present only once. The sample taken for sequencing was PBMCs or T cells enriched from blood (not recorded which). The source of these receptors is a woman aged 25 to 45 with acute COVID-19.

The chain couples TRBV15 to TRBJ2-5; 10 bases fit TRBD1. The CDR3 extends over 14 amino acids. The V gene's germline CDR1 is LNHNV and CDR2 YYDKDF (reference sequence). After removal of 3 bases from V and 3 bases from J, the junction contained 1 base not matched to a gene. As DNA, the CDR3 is TGTGCCACCAGCAGGGACAGGGGGGAAGAGACCCAGTACTTC. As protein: CATSRDRGEETQYF.

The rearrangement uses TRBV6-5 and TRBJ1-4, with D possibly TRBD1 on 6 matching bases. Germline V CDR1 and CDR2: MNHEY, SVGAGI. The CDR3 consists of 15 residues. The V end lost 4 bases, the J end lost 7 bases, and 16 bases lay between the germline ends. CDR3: CASSSEPGTSEKLFF. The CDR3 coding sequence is TGTGCCAGCAGTTCGGAACCGGGGACAAGTGAAAAACTGTTTTTT.

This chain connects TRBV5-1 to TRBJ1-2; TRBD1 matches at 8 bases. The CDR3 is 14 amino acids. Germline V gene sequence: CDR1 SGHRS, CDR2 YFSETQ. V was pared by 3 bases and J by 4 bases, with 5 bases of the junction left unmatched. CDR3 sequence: CASSSTGDFYGYTF. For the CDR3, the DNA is TGCGCCAGCAGCTCGACAGGGGACTTCTATGGCTACACCTTC. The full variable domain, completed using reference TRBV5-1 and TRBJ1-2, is KAGVTQTPRYLIKTRGQQVTLSCSPISGHRSVSWYQQTPGQGLQFLFEYFSETQRNKGNFPGRFSGRQFSNSRSEMNVSTLELGDSALYLCASSSTGDFYGYTFGSGTRLTVV.

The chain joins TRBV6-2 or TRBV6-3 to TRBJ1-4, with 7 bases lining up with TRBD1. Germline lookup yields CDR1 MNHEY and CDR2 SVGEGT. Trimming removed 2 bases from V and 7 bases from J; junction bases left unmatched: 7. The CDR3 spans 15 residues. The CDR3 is CASSYPWDSSEKLFF. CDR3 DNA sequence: TGTGCCAGCAGTTACCCCTGGGACAGCTCTGAAAAACTGTTTTTT.

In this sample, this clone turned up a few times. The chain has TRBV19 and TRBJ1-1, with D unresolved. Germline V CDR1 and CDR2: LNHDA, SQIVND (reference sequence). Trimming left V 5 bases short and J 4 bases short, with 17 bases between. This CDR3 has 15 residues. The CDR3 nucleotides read TGTGCCAGTAGTCCTCACCTTACCGGCGGCACTGAAGCTTTCTTT. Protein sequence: CASSPHLTGGTEAFF.

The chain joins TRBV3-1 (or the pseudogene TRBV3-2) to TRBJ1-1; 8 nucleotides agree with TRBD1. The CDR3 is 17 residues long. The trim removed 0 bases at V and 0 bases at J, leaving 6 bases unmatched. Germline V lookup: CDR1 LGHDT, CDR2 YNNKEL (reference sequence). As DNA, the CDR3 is TGTGCCAGCAGCCAAGACAGGGGGCTGTCGGTGAACACTGAAGCTTTCTTT. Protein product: CASSQDRGLSVNTEAFF.

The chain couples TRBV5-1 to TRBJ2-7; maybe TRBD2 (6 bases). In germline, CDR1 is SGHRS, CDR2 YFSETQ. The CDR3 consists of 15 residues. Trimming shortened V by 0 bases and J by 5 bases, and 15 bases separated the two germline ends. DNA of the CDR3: TGCGCCAGCAGCTTGGAAGTGGGGAGGTCCCACGAGCAGTACTTC. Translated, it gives CASSLEVGRSHEQYF.

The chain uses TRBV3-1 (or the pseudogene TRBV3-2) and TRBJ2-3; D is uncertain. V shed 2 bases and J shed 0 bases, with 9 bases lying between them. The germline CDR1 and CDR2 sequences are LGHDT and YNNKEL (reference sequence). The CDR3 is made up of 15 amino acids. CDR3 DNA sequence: TGTGCCAGCAGCCAAACTCTAGGCAGCACAGATACGCAGTATTTT. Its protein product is CASSQTLGSTDTQYF.

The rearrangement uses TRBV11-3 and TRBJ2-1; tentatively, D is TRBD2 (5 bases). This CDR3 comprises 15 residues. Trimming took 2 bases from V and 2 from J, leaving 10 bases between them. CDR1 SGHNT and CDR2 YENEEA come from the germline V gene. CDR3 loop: CASSLRTPPYNEQFF. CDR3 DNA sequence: TGTGCCAGCAGCTTAAGGACTCCTCCCTACAATGAGCAGTTCTTC.

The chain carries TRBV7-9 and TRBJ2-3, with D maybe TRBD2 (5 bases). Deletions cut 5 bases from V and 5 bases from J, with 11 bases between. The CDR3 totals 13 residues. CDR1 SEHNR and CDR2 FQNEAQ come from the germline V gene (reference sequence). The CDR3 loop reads CASSATAGDTQYF. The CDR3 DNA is TGTGCCAGCAGCGCGACTGCGGGAGATACGCAGTATTTT.

CDR3 sequence: CASSAGGGSYGYTF. Written as DNA, the CDR3 is TGTGCCAGTAGTGCAGGGGGCGGTAGCTATGGCTACACCTTC. The V gene is TRBV19, the J gene TRBJ1-2, with TRBD1 matching over 8 bases. The CDR3 spans 14 residues. The germline V gene encodes CDR1 LNHDA and CDR2 SQIVND (reference sequence). V shed 5 bases and J 4 bases; nucleotides not matched to a gene: 6.

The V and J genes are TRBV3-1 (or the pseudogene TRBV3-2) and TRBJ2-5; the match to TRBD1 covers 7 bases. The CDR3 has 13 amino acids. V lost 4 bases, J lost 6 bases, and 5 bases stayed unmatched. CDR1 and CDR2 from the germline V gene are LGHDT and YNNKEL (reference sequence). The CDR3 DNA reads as TGTGCCAGCAGCCCAGACAGGGTCCAGACCCAGTACTTC. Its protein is CASSPDRVQTQYF.

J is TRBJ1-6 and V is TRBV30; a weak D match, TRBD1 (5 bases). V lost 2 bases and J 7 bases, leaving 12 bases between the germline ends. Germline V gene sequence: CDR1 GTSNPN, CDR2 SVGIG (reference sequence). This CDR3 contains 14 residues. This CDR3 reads CAWSPGRGNSPLHF. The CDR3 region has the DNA TGTGCCTGGAGTCCGGGTAGGGGCAATTCACCCCTCCACTTT.

The CDR3 nucleotides read TGTGCCAGCGAGAGGGGACAGTCTAGGTTGGCGTCTAATTCACCCCTCCACTTT. Translation gives CASERGQSRLASNSPLHF. V is TRBV2 and J is TRBJ1-6; TRBD1 agrees at 7 bases. Per the germline V gene, CDR1 is SNHLY and CDR2 is FYNNEI. This CDR3 spans 18 amino acids. V shed 8 bases, J shed 6 bases, and the junction held 19 bases outside the gene matches.

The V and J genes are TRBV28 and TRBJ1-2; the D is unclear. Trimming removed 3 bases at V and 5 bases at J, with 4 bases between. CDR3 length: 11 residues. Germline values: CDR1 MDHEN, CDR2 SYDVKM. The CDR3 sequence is CASSLAYGYTF. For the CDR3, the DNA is TGTGCCAGCAGTTTGGCATATGGCTACACCTTC.

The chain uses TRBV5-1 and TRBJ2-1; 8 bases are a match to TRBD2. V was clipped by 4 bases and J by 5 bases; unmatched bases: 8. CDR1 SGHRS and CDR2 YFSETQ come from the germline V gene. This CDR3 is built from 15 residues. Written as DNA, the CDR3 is TGCGCCAGCAGCCAAGGAGCGGGGGCAAACAATGAGCAGTTCTTC. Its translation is CASSQGAGANNEQFF.

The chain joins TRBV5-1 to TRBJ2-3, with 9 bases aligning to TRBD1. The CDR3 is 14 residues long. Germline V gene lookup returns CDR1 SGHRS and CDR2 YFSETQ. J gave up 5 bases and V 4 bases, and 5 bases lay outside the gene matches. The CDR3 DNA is TGCGCCAGCAGCCCAGGACAGGGGCTAGATACGCAGTATTTT. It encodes CASSPGQGLDTQYF.

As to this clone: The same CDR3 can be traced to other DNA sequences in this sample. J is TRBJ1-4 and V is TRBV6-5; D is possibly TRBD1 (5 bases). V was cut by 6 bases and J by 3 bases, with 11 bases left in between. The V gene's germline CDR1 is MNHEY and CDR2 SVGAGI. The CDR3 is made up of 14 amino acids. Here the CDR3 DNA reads TGTGCCAGCAGAGACAGCGAAGCTAATGAAAAACTGTTTTTT. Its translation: CASRDSEANEKLFF.

The CDR3 sequence is CASSFQGDSQETQYF. For the CDR3, the DNA is TGCGCCAGCAGCTTTCAAGGGGACAGCCAAGAGACCCAGTACTTC. The rearrangement joins TRBV5-1 to TRBJ2-5; 7 bases match TRBD1. After removal of 2 bases from V and 1 base from J, the junction contained 5 bases not matched to a gene. In germline, CDR1 is SGHRS, CDR2 YFSETQ. The CDR3 is 15 residues long.

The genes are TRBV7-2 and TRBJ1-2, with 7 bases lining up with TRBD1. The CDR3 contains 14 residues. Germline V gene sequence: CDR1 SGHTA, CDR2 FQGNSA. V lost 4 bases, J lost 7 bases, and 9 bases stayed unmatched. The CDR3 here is CASSSPSGQSGYTF. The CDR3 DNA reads TGTGCCAGCAGCTCCCCTTCGGGACAGAGTGGCTACACCTTC.

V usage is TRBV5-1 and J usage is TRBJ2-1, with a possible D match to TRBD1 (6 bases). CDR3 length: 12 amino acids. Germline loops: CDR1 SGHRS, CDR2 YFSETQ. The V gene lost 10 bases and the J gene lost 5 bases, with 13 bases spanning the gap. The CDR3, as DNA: TGCGCCTGTCTGGGGGCCAACAATGAGCAGTTCTTC. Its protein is CACLGANNEQFF.

This CDR3 is CATSGGLSTDTQYF. The DNA of the CDR3 is TGTGCCACCAGTGGCGGGCTGAGTACAGATACGCAGTATTTT. This rearrangement joins TRBV24-1 to TRBJ2-3; perhaps TRBD2 as D (5 bases). This CDR3 region has 14 residues. V lost 5 bases to trimming and J lost 3 bases, with 11 bases between them. In germline, CDR1 is KGHDR, CDR2 SFDVKD.